Listed here is a single T cell receptor beta chain. This sample is drawn from a study of cytotoxic CD8 clonotypes in ibrutinib-treated CLL. As for the study in general: Mean values per sample were around 270,000 productive templates and 94,082 productive rearrangements.

The germline V gene has CDR1 LGHNA and CDR2 YNFKEQ. V gave up 1 base and J gave up 3 bases; unmatched junction bases: 9. The CDR3 loop spans 17 amino acids. TCRdb's table, derived via immunoSEQ multiplex PCR, lists solely in-frame clones and lacks some. The sample includes 150,000 to 200,000 clones, approximately 90% seen only once; the top ten take around 3.1%. This sequence originates from a human donor with chronic lymphocytic leukemia. The material sequenced was PBMCs, taken at disease progression, from a patient treated with ibrutinib. The chain recombines TRBV4-2 with TRBJ2-1; 7 nucleotides match TRBD2. CDR3 loop: CASSQARRTSVYNEQFF. CDR3 sequence (DNA): TGTGCCAGCAGCCAAGCCCGGAGGACTAGTGTCTACAATGAGCAGTTCTTC.